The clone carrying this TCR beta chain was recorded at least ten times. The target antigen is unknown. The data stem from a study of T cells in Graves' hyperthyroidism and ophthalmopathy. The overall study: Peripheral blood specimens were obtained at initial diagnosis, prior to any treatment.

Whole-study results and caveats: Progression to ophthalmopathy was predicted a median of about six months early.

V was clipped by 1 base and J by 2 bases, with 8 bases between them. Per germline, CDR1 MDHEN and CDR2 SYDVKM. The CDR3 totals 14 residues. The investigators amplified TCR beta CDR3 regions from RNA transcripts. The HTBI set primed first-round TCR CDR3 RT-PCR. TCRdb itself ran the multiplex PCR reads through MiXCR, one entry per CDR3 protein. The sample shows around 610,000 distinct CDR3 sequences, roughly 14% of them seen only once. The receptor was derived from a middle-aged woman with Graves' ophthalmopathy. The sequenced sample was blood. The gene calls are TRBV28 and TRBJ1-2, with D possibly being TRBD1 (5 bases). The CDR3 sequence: CASSLLPGNYGYTF. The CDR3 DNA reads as TGTGCCAGCAGTTTATTGCCAGGGAACTATGGCTACACCTTC.